A selection of T cell receptor beta chains follows, all from one sample in a study of molecular identifiers for immune sequencing clone quantification. TCRdb re-called the PCR reads through MiXCR, storing one row per CDR3 protein. Of 88,000 or so distinct CDR3 sequences in the sample, around a fifth were seen once. The sequencing input was naive CD8+ T cells from blood, with Jurkat cell RNA spiked in. The receptors were sampled from a human donor in good health. Some libraries in this study had Jurkat cell RNA spiked in. The CDR3 runs from the conserved cysteine through the conserved F or W. A D gene is named only where the DNA matches it firmly. Rows give clone size only sometimes, using once, few, many, or a class for an expanded clone.

d_gene,abundance,v_gene,j_gene,CDR3nt,CDR3aa
.,many,TRBV4-3,TRBJ2-3,TGCGCCAGCAGCCAAGAGAGGATGAACACAGATACGCAGTATTTT,CASSQERMNTDTQYF
TRBD2,many,TRBV6-1,TRBJ2-3,TGTGCCAGCACCCCAGGGACTAGCGGGGGGCTGGGGGATACGCAGTATTTT,CASTPGTSGGLGDTQYF
.,many,TRBV28,TRBJ2-1,TGTGCCAGCAGTTCGTCCGGTGGCCCAAGCAATGAGCAGTTCTTC,CASSSSGGPSNEQFF
TRBD2,many,TRBV4-1,TRBJ2-1,TGCGCCAGCAGCGTCCGACTAGCGGGGCCCAATGAGCAGTTCTTC,CASSVRLAGPNEQFF
TRBD2,many,TRBV7-2,TRBJ2-1,TGTGCCAGCAGCACGGGACTAGCGGGAATATACAATGAGCAGTTCTTC,CASSTGLAGIYNEQFF
TRBD1,many,TRBV7-9,TRBJ1-1,TGTGCCAGCAGCCCAGGACAGGAACTCAGCACTGAAGCTTTCTTT,CASSPGQELSTEAFF
.,many,TRBV7-2,TRBJ2-3,TGTGCCAGCAGCTTACCCAGCGCAGTGGTTGGCGTAGATACGCAGTATTTT,CASSLPSAVVGVDTQYF
TRBD2,many,TRBV9,TRBJ2-7,TGTGCCAGCAGCGAGGGGACTAGCGGATCCTACGAGCAGTACTTC,CASSEGTSGSYEQYF
.,once,TRBV28,TRBJ1-2,TGTGCCAGCAGTCCCCTGGGACTTATCGGCTATGGCTACACCTTC,CASSPLGLIGYGYTF
TRBD2,.,TRBV9,TRBJ2-2,TGTGCCAGCAGCCCCGGGACTAGCGGGGGTTTCGGGGAGCTGTTTTTT,CASSPGTSGGFGELFF
.,many,TRBV9,TRBJ2-7,TGTGCCAGCAGCGCCCGCGCAGTACCGACCTACGAGCAGTACTTC,CASSARAVPTYEQYF
.,few,TRBV19,TRBJ2-7,TGTGCCAGTAGGGGAGGACCCTACGAGCAGTACTTC,CASRGGPYEQYF
.,many,TRBV5-1,TRBJ2-1,TGCGCCAGCAGCTTGGTTGACCTAGCCGAAGTTGATGAGCAGTTCTTC,CASSLVDLAEVDEQFF
.,.,TRBV19,TRBJ2-7,TGTGCCAGTAGTGTAGCGGGGACAGCCTACGAGCAGTACTTC,CASSVAGTAYEQYF
.,.,TRBV27,TRBJ1-4,TGTGCCAGCAGTAACCACCTTAATGAAAAACTGTTTTTT,CASSNHLNEKLFF
.,many,TRBV12-3/TRBV12-4,TRBJ2-6,TGTGCCAGCAGTTTTATGGAAGACTTACAGGCCCTCTCTGGGGCCAACGTCCTGACTTTC,CASSFMEDLQALSGANVLTF
TRBD2,many,TRBV30,TRBJ2-7,TGTGCCTGGAGTATTCTTGGACTAGCGGGAGGGTACGAGCAGTACTTC,CAWSILGLAGGYEQYF
.,many,TRBV5-6,TRBJ2-7,TGTGCCAGCAACCCGGGGGCAGTTGACGACGAGCAGTACTTC,CASNPGAVDDEQYF
TRBD1,.,TRBV5-3,TRBJ2-7,TGTGCCAGCAACTCCCGTCGACAGGGGGCAGGTGAGCAGTACTTC,CASNSRRQGAGEQYF
TRBD1,.,TRBV9,TRBJ2-2,TGTGCCAGCAGCGTAGGGCAGGGGGCAGGCACCGGGGAGCTGTTTTTT,CASSVGQGAGTGELFF
.,once,TRBV19,TRBJ2-1,TGTGCCAGTAGTATACAGGGGTATTACAATGAGCAGTTCTTC,CASSIQGYYNEQFF
TRBD1,many,TRBV7-9,TRBJ1-5,TGTGCCAGCAGCTCCAACACAGGGGATCAGCCCCAGCATTTT,CASSSNTGDQPQHF
.,.,TRBV7-6,TRBJ1-5,TGTGCCAGCAGCTCAGACTCAAATCAGCCCCAGCATTTT,CASSSDSNQPQHF
TRBD2,.,TRBV7-9,TRBJ2-1,TGTGCCAGCAGCAACACCCTAGCGGCCGAGCAGTTCTTC,CASSNTLAAEQFF
.,many,TRBV7-9,TRBJ2-7,TGTGCCAGCAGCTCGGATACAGGGAACCCCTACGAGCAGTACTTC,CASSSDTGNPYEQYF
.,many,TRBV28,TRBJ1-4,TGTGCCAGCAGTTTTGAGGACACCGAGGTTGGAAAACTGTTTTTT,CASSFEDTEVGKLFF
.,many,TRBV18,TRBJ2-7,TGTGCCAGCTCACCACTAGTCCCGGGACGAATCTACGAGCAGTACTTC,CASSPLVPGRIYEQYF
TRBD2,few,TRBV4-1,TRBJ2-5,TGCGCCAGCAGCCCAGCCCCCGGGACTAGCGATGAGACCCAGTACTTC,CASSPAPGTSDETQYF
TRBD2,.,TRBV14,TRBJ2-1,TGTGCCAGCAGCCCTTTTCAGCGGGAGCTATACAATGAGCAGTTCTTC,CASSPFQRELYNEQFF
.,once,TRBV5-6,TRBJ1-1,TGTGCCAGCCAGGCGTTGGCAACCCCGAACACTGAAGCTTTCTTT,CASQALATPNTEAFF
.,few,TRBV19,TRBJ1-2,TGTGCCAGTAGTATCGGAACACGAGGGAACTATGGCTACACCTTC,CASSIGTRGNYGYTF
.,many,TRBV6-5,TRBJ2-7,TGTGCCAGCAGTTACGGTCAGGGGATGGGCGAGCAGTACTTC,CASSYGQGMGEQYF
.,many,TRBV6-1,TRBJ1-4,TGTGCCAGCAATCCCAGCCCAATCTCATTATGGGAAAAACTGTTTTTT,CASNPSPISLWEKLFF
.,few,TRBV11-1,TRBJ1-6,TGTGCCAGCAGCTTTGGGATACGTTCACCCCTCCACTTT,CASSFGIRSPLHF
.,many,TRBV5-8,TRBJ1-1,TGTGCCAGCAGCTTGGTTGGGGGCTTTGGCACTGAAGCTTTCTTT,CASSLVGGFGTEAFF
.,few,TRBV7-9,TRBJ2-5,TGTGCCAGCAGCCCCGGCAGCCAGTACCAAGAGACCCAGTACTTC,CASSPGSQYQETQYF
.,.,TRBV10-3,TRBJ1-1,TGTGCCATCAGTGAAGAACCTGCGGCGGGGAACACTGAAGCTTTCTTT,CAISEEPAAGNTEAFF
.,.,TRBV5-6,TRBJ1-1,TGTGCCAGCAGCCCCTGGGGGGGGATGAACACTGAAGCTTTCTTT,CASSPWGGMNTEAFF
.,many,TRBV15,TRBJ2-3,TGTGCCACCAGCAAAGGGAAAGATACGCAGTATTTT,CATSKGKDTQYF
TRBD2,few,TRBV4-2,TRBJ2-3,TGTGCCAGCAGCCAAGAGATACTAGCGGGAGCAGATACGCAGTATTTT,CASSQEILAGADTQYF
TRBD1,once,TRBV4-1,TRBJ2-2,TGCGCCAGCAGCCGACAGGGAAGGGACACCGGGGAGCTGTTTTTT,CASSRQGRDTGELFF
.,many,TRBV6-6,TRBJ2-7,TGTGCCAGCAGTTATTTGGCTCAGGGTCGCTCCTACGAGCAGTACTTC,CASSYLAQGRSYEQYF
TRBD2,many,TRBV12-3/TRBV12-4,TRBJ2-5,TGTGCCAGCAGGCGACTAGCCGGAGAGACCCAGTACTTC,CASRRLAGETQYF
.,many,TRBV9,TRBJ2-3,TGTGCCAGCAGCGAGCCCCTCGAGGCGGCGGCAGATACGCAGTATTTT,CASSEPLEAAADTQYF
.,.,TRBV5-4,TRBJ1-2,TGTGCCAGCAGCCCACGCGGAGGGGCGCCTGGCTACACCTTC,CASSPRGGAPGYTF
.,many,TRBV7-6,TRBJ2-5,TGTGCCAGCAGCTTAATCTGGGAGGAGGACAGAGCCAGGGGGACCCAGTACTTC,CASSLIWEEDRARGTQYF
TRBD2,.,TRBV20-1,TRBJ2-2,TGCAGTGCTGGAGATCGGGCTAGCGGGGTGAACACCGGGGAGCTGTTTTTT,CSAGDRASGVNTGELFF
.,many,TRBV6-2/TRBV6-3,TRBJ2-7,TGTGCCAGCAGTTACGACAGCTCCTACGAGCAGTACTTC,CASSYDSSYEQYF
.,many,TRBV7-9,TRBJ2-5,TGTGCCAGCAGCTTATCCGAGACCCAGTACTTC,CASSLSETQYF